This T cell receptor beta chain stems from a study of cytomegalovirus exposure and HLA in healthy donors. The PCR used 60 Vbeta and 13 Jbeta primers. Clones were read by immunoSEQ multiplex PCR, and TCRdb kept only the in-frame ones, dropping some. The repertoire holds around 300,000 clones, with almost 85% as singletons. Trimming removed 2 bases from V and 3 bases from J; junction bases left unmatched: 8. The CDR3 covers 16 residues. Germline lookup yields CDR1 SGHVS and CDR2 FQNEAQ. Sequences were obtained from PBMCs. The TCR comes from a woman aged 40-49 years in good health and CMV-seropositive. V and J are TRBV7-8 and TRBJ2-3; 7 bases map to TRBD1. CDR3 DNA: TGTGCCAGCAGCTTACTGCCACAGGGGAATACAGATACGCAGTATTTT. Its protein product is CASSLLPQGNTDTQYF.